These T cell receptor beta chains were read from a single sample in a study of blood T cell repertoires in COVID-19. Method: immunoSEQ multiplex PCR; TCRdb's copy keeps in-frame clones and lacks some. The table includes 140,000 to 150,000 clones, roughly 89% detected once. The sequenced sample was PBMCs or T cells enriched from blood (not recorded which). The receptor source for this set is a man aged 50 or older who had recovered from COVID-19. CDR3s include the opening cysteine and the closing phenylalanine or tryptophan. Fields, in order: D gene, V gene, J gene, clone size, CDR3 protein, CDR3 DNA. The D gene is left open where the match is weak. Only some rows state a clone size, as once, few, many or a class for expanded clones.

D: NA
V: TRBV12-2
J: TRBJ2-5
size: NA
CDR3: CASRLCEGLAGPRDQYF
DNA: TGTGCAAGTCGCTTATGTGAGGGACTAGCGGGGCCACGCGACCAGTACTTC

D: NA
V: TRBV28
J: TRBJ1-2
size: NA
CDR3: CASSSPGHADYGYTF
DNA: TGTGCCAGCAGTTCCCCCGGACATGCGGACTATGGCTACACCTTC

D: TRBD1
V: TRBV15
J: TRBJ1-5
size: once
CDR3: CATSRSTGIQPQHF
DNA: TGTGCCACCAGCAGATCGACAGGGATTCAGCCCCAGCATTTT

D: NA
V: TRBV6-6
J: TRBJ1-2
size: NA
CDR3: CASSSVVPYGYTF
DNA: TGTGCCAGCAGTTCAGTCGTCCCCTATGGCTACACCTTC

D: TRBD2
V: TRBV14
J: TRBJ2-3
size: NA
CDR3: CASRPSGSFSDTQYF
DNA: TGTGCCAGCAGGCCTAGCGGGAGTTTTTCAGATACGCAGTATTTT

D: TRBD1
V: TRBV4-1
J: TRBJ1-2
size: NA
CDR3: CASSQTGTGVYGYTF
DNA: TGCGCCAGCAGCCAAACCGGGACAGGAGTCTATGGCTACACCTTC

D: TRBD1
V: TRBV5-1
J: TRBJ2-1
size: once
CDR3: CASSQKGTGPNEQFF
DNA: TGCGCCAGCAGCCAGAAAGGGACAGGGCCCAATGAGCAGTTCTTC

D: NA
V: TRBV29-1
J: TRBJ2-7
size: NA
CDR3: CSVAKGDEQYF
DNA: TGCAGCGTCGCCAAGGGGGATGAGCAGTACTTC

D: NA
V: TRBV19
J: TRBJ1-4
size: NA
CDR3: CASSPERGRNEKLFF
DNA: TGTGCCAGTAGTCCTGAAAGGGGCAGGAATGAAAAACTGTTTTTT

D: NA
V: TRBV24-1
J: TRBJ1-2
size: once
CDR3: CATSDADSGYTF
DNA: TGTGCCACCAGTGATGCGGATTCTGGCTACACCTTC

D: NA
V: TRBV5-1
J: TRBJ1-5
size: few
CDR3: CASSPGSGDGQPQHF
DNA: TGCGCCAGCAGCCCGGGGAGCGGGGACGGGCAGCCCCAGCATTTT

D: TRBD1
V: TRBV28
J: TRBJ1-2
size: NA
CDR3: CASSQGGQVLRGYTF
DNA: TGTGCCAGCAGCCAAGGGGGACAGGTTCTGAGGGGCTACACCTTC

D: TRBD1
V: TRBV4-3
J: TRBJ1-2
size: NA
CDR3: CASSQAFGDSTNYGYTF
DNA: TGCGCCAGCAGCCAAGCTTTCGGGGACAGCACTAACTATGGCTACACCTTC

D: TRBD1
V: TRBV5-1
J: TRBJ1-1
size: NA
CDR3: CASSLMTGETEAFF
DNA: TGCGCCAGCAGCTTGATGACAGGGGAAACTGAAGCTTTCTTT

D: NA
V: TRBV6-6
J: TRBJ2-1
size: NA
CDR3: CASSYLGDFNEQFF
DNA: TGTGCCAGCAGTTACTTAGGGGACTTCAATGAGCAGTTCTTC

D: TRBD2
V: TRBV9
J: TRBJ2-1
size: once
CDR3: CASSYSGGAENEQFF
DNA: TGTGCCAGCAGCTATAGCGGGGGGGCCGAAAATGAGCAGTTCTTC

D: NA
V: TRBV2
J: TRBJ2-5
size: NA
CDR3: CASSAQGETQYF
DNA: TGTGCCAGCAGTGCTCAGGGGGAGACCCAGTACTTC

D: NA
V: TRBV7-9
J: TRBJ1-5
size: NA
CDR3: CASSSWTAYSNQPQHF
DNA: TGTGCCAGCAGCTCGTGGACAGCTTATAGCAATCAGCCCCAGCATTTT

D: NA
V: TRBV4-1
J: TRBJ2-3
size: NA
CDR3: CASSQGGGYTDTQYF
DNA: TGCGCCAGCAGCCAAGGGGGCGGATACACAGATACGCAGTATTTT

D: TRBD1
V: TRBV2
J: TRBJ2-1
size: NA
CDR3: CASRGTGVEQFF
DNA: TGTGCCAGCAGGGGGACAGGGGTCGAGCAGTTCTTC

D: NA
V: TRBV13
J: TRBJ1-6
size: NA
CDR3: CASSPGIRRNSPLHF
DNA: TGTGCCAGCAGCCCAGGGATAAGGCGTAATTCACCCCTCCACTTT

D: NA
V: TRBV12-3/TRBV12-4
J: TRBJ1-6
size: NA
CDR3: CASSEGYNSPLHF
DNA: TGTGCCAGCAGCGAGGGATATAATTCACCCCTCCACTTT

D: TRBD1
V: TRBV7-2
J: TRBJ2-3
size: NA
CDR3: CASSHRGGPKTDTQYF
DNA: TGTGCCAGCAGCCACAGGGGTGGGCCCAAGACGGATACGCAGTATTTT

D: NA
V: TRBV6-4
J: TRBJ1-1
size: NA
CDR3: CASIRENTEAFF
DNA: TGTGCCAGCATACGAGAGAACACTGAAGCTTTCTTT

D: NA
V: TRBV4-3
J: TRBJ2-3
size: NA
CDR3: CASSQDTSRGADTQYF
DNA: TGCGCCAGCAGCCAAGATACTAGTCGAGGCGCAGATACGCAGTATTTT

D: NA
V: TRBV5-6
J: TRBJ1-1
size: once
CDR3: CASRNGLTNTEAFF
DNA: TGTGCCAGCAGGAATGGCTTGACTAACACTGAAGCTTTCTTT

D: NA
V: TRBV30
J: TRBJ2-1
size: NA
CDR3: CAWSVQRGSYNEQFF
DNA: TGTGCCTGGAGTGTACAAAGAGGATCCTACAATGAGCAGTTCTTC

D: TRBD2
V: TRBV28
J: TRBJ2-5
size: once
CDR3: CASTNPGLEETQYF
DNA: TGTGCCAGCACCAATCCGGGACTAGAAGAGACCCAGTACTTC

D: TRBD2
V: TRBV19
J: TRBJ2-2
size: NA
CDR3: CASSIGLAGDISGELFF
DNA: TGTGCCAGTAGTATAGGATTAGCGGGAGATATCTCCGGGGAGCTGTTTTTT

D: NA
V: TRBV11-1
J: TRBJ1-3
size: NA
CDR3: CASSFRRGSGNTIYF
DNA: TGTGCCAGCAGCTTCAGGCGGGGCTCTGGAAACACCATATATTTT

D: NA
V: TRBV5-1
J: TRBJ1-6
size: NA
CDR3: CASSQGGDSPLHF
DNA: TGCGCCAGCAGCCAGGGTGGAGATTCACCCCTCCACTTT

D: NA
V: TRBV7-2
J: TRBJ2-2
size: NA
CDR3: CASSSAFGDTSLTGELFF
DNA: TGTGCCAGCAGCTCTGCCTTTGGGGACACAAGCCTCACCGGGGAGCTGTTTTTT

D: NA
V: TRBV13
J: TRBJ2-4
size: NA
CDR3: CASSPTFRAKNIQYF
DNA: TGTGCCAGCAGCCCCACGTTCAGGGCCAAAAACATTCAGTACTTC

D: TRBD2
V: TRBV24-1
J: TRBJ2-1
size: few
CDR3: CATSDRTPRAGGLSEQFF
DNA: TGTGCCACCAGTGACCGAACCCCCCGAGCGGGGGGGCTTAGTGAGCAGTTCTTC

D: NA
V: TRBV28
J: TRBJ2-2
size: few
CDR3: CASNSPGELFF
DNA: TGTGCCAGCAATTCTCCCGGGGAGCTGTTTTTT

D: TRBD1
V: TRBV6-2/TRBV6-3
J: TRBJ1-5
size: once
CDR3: CASSYGDRGTSNQPQHF
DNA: TGTGCCAGCAGTTACGGGGACAGGGGTACTAGCAATCAGCCCCAGCATTTT